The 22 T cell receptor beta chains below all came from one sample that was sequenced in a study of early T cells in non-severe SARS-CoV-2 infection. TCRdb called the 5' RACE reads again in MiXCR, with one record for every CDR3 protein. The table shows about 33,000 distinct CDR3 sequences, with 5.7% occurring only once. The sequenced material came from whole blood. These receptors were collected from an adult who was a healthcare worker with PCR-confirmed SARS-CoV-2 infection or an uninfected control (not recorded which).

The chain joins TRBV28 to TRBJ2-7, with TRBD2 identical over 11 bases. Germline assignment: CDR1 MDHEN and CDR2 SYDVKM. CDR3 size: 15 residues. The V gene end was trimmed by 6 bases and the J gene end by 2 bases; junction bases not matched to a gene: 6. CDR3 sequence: CASSRLAGGAYEQYF. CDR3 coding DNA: TGTGCCAGCAGCCGGCTAGCGGGGGGAGCCTACGAGCAGTACTTC.

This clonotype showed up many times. In DNA, the CDR3 is TGTGCCAGCAGTTCGACAGGTGACTATGGCTACACCTTC. Amino acids: CASSSTGDYGYTF. The rearrangement links TRBV6-6 to TRBJ1-2; possibly TRBD1 for D (6 bases). Deletions cut 4 bases from V and 3 bases from J, with 9 bases between. The CDR3 is 13 amino acids. Germline CDR1 is MNHNY and CDR2 is SVGAGI (reference sequence).

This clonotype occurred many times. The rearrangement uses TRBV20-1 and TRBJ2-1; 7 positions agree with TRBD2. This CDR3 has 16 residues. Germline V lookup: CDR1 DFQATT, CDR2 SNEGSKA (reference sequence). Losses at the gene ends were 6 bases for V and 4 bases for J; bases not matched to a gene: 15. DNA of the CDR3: TGCAGTGCAGATAGCGTAGCGGGCGAAAAATACAATGAGCAGTTCTTC. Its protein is CSADSVAGEKYNEQFF.

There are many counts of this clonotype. CDR3 loop: CASSLQRLAYNEQFF. In DNA, the CDR3 is TGTGCCAGTAGCCTACAAAGACTAGCCTACAATGAGCAGTTCTTC. The J gene is TRBJ2-1, the V gene TRBV19, with D possibly being TRBD2 (6 bases). Germline CDR1 LNHDA, CDR2 SQIVND (reference sequence). This CDR3 has 15 residues. The germline V and J ends were trimmed by 6 bases and 2 bases, with 14 bases remaining between them.

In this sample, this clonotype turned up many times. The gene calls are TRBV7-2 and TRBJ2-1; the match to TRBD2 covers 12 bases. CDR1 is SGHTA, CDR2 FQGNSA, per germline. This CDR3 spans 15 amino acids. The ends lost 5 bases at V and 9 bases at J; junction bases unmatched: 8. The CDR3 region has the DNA TGTGCCAGCAGCACGACTAGCGGGAGTATGGCTGAGCAGTTCTTC. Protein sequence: CASSTTSGSMAEQFF.

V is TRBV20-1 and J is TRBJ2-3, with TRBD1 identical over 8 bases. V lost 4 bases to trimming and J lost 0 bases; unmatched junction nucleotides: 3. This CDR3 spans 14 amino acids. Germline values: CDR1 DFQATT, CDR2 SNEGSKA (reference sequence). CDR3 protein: CSATGTGSTDTQYF. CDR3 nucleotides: TGCAGTGCTACAGGGACAGGTAGCACAGATACGCAGTATTTT.

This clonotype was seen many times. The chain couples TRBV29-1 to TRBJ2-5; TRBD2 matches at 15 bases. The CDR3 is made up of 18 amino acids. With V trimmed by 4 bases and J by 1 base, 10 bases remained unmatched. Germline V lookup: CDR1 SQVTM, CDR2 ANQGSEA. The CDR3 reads CSVGPGLAGGTRQETQYF. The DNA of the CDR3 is TGCAGCGTTGGGCCGGGACTAGCGGGAGGCACACGCCAAGAGACCCAGTACTTC.

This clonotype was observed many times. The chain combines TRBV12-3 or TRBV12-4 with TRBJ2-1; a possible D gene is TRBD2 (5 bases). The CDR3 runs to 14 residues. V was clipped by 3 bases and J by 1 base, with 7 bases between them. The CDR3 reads CASSLSGSYNEQFF. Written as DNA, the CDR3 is TGTGCCAGCAGTTTGAGCGGATCCTACAATGAGCAGTTCTTC.

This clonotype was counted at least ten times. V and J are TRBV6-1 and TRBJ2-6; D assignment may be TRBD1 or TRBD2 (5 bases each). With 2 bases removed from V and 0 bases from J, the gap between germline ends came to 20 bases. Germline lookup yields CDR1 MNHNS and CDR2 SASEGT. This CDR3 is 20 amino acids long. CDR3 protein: CASSERLAGTASSGANVLTF. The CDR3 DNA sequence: TGTGCCAGCAGTGAAAGACTTGCCGGGACGGCAAGCTCTGGGGCCAACGTCCTGACTTTC.

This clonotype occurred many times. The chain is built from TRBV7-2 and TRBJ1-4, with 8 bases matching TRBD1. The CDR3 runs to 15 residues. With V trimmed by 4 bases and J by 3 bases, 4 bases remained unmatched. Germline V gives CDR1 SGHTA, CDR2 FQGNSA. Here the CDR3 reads CASSSGQGANEKLFF. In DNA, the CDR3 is TGTGCCAGCAGCTCCGGACAGGGAGCTAATGAAAAACTGTTTTTT.

The CDR3 DNA is TGTGCCAGCAGCTACCTGGTCGGGGTACGGACTGAAGCTTTCTTT. Translated: CASSYLVGVRTEAFF. The genes are TRBV7-2 and TRBJ1-1; no clear D gene. Per germline, CDR1 SGHTA and CDR2 FQGNSA. Trimming took off 4 bases at V and 5 bases at J, with 17 bases between the two ends. The CDR3 loop spans 15 amino acids.

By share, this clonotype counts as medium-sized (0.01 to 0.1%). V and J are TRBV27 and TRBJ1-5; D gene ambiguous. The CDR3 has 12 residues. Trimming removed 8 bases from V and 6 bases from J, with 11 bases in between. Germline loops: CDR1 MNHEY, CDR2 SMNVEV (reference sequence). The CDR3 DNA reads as TGTGCCAGCCGGACGGGCGGTCAGCCCCAGCATTTT. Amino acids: CASRTGGQPQHF.

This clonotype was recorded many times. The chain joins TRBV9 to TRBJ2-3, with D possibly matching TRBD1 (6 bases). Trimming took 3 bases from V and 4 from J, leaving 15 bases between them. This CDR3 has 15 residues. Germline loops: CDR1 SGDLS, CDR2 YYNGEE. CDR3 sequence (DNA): TGTGCCAGCAGCGCAACTCAGGGGTTGGCAGATACGCAGTATTTT. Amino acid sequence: CASSATQGLADTQYF.

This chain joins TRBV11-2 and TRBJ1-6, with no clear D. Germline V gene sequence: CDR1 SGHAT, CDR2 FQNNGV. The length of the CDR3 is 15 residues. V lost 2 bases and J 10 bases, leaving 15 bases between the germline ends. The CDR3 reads CASSLRREMGSPLHF. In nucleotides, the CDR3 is TGTGCCAGCAGCTTAAGAAGGGAAATGGGGTCACCCCTCCACTTT.

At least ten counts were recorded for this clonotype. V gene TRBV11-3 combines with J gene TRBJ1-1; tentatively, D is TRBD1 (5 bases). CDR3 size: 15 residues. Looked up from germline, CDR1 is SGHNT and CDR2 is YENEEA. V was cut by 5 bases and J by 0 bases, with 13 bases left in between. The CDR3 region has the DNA TGTGCCAGCAGCGTCCCGGGACGGATGAACACTGAAGCTTTCTTT. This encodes CASSVPGRMNTEAFF.

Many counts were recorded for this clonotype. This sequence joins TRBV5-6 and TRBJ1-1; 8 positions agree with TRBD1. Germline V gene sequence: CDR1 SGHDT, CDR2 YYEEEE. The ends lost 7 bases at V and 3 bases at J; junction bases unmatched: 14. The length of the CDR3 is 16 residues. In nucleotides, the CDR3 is TGTGCCAGCCGCCGTTCCGGGGGACAGGAGGACACTGAAGCTTTCTTT. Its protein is CASRRSGGQEDTEAFF.

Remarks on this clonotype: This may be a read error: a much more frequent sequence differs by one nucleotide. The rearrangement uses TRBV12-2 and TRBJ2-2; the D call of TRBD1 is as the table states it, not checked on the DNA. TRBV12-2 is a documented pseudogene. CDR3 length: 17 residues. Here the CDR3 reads CASPLTLGTANTGELFF. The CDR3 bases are TGTGCAAGTCCCTTAACACTCGGGACAGCGAACACCGGGGAGCTGTTTTTT.

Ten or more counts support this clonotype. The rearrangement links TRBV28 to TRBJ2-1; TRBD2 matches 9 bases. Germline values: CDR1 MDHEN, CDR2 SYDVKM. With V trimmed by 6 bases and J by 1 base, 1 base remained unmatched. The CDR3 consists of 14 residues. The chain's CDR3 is CASRSGRSYNEQFF. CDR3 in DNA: TGTGCCAGCAGGAGCGGGAGGTCCTACAATGAGCAGTTCTTC.

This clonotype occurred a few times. The CDR3: CASSLETGELFF. The CDR3, as DNA: TGTGCCAGCAGCCTAGAGACCGGGGAGCTGTTTTTT. The chain combines TRBV7-9 with TRBJ2-2; unclear D gene. The CDR3 totals 12 residues. Per germline, CDR1 SEHNR and CDR2 FQNEAQ (reference sequence). Trimming shortened V by 5 bases and J by 5 bases, and 6 bases separated the two germline ends. The full variable domain, with the rest looked up from reference TRBV7-9 and TRBJ2-2, is DTGVSQNPRHKITKRGQNVTFRCDPISEHNRLYWYRQTLGQGPEFLTYFQNEAQLEKSRLLSDRFSAERPKGSFSTLEIQRTEQGDSAMYLCASSLETGELFFGEGSRLTVL.

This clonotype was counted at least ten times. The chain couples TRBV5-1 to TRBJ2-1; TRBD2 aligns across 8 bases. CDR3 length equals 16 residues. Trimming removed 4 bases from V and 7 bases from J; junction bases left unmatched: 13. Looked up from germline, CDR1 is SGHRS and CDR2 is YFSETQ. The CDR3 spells CASSLRGAGEWNEQFF. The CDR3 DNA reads TGCGCCAGCAGCCTCCGCGGAGCGGGAGAGTGGAATGAGCAGTTCTTC.

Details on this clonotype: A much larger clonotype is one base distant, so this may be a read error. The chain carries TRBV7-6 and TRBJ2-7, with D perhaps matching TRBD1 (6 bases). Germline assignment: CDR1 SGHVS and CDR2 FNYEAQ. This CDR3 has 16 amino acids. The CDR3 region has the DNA TGTACCAGCAGCCTTAGATCAGGGACACTTATTGGCGAGCAGTACTTC. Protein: CTSSLRSGTLIGEQYF. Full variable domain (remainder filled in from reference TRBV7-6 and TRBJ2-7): GAGVSQSPRYKVTKRGQDVALRCDPISGHVSLYWYRQALGQGPEFLTYFNYEAQQDKSGLPNDRFSAERPEGSISTLTIQRTEQRDSAMYRCTSSLRSGTLIGEQYFGPGTRLTVT.

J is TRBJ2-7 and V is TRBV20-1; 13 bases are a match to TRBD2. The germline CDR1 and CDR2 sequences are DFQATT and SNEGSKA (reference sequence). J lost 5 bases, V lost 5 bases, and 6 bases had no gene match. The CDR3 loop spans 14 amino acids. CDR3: CSAAGLAGAHEQYF. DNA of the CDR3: TGCAGTGCTGCCGGACTAGCGGGAGCCCACGAGCAGTACTTC.